Sequencing of this T cell receptor (beta chain) was carried out in a study of prognosis after radiotherapy for stage I lung cancer. Study at large: The patient group consisted of approximately 14 men and about 6 women whose ages spanned about 50 to 84, median about 74 years. Distant metastases arose in a few patients, median roughly 7 months post-radiotherapy; some 15 had no significant progression.

Trimming removed 2 bases from V and 4 bases from J; junction bases left unmatched: 4. Germline CDR1 is SGDLS and CDR2 is YYNGEE. This CDR3 has 15 residues. CDR3 of TCR beta was amplified from genomic DNA via a two-round multiplex PCR. The first PCR round targeted every TRBV and TRBJ gene with specific primers. TCRdb analysed the multiplex PCR reads with MiXCR anew, one entry per CDR3 protein. The data contain 15,000 to 20,000 distinct CDR3 sequences, roughly 53% of them singletons. The sequencing here drew on PBMCs, taken before or after stereotactic body radiation therapy (not recorded which). The chain couples TRBV9 to TRBJ2-2; 8 bases are a match to TRBD2. This TCR derives from a donor at least 50 years old with non-small cell lung cancer. The CDR3 spells CASSVFGRGTGELFF. The CDR3 DNA follows: TGTGCCAGCAGCGTCTTCGGGAGGGGCACCGGGGAGCTGTTTTTT.